This section outlines one T cell receptor (beta chain) sequence together with its context. Its antigen is not identified. The data were obtained in a study of response to subunit inactivated influenza vaccine. General study findings and limits: There was a suggestion from the authors that each seasonal influenza vaccination recruits few new T cells.

The CDR3 is 16 amino acids. Germline assignment: CDR1 MNHEY and CDR2 SVGAGI. V was clipped by 4 bases and J by 8 bases; unmatched bases: 9. TCRdb fed the RT-PCR reads into MiXCR, producing one record per CDR3 protein. The sample lists around 160,000 distinct CDR3 sequences, approximately 11% seen once, with roughly 12% in the top ten. This receptor was identified in a man aged 45 to 65 who received an inactivated influenza vaccine. This material consisted of non-naive T cells sorted from PBMCs, taken about 40 days after vaccination. V usage is TRBV6-5 and J usage is TRBJ2-1; 12 bases are shared with TRBD2. In DNA, the CDR3 is TGTGCCAGCAGTTCGAGACTAGCGGGGGTCCTCGATGAGCAGTTCTTC. It codes for CASSSRLAGVLDEQFF.